Here is one T cell receptor (beta chain) with its context. Its specificity is unknown. This sample is part of a study of monozygotic twins with cystic fibrosis. Study-wide findings and caveats: Co-twins had the most similar V usage for 13 of 16 pairs, J for 8.

V lost 0 bases, J lost 11 bases, and 7 bases lay in between. This CDR3 has 10 residues. CDR1 is DFQATT and CDR2 is SNEGSKA in the germline V gene (reference sequence). Libraries were prepared by immunoSEQ multiplex PCR; TCRdb keeps only in-frame clonotypes and omits some of them. The sample lists about 20,000 clones; over 95% were seen once. V usage is TRBV20-1 and J usage is TRBJ1-1; D is ambiguous. The sample comprised blood. The receptor comes from a girl aged 2-10 years with cystic fibrosis. The CDR3 sequence: CSAREDGAFF. In DNA form, the CDR3 reads TGCAGTGCTAGAGAGGACGGGGCTTTCTTT.